This passage covers 32 T cell receptor beta chains from one sample sequenced in a study of T cell responses to AZD1222 COVID-19 vaccine. Some clones are missing from TCRdb's copy, which holds only in-frame ones; the method was immunoSEQ multiplex PCR. The sample contains fewer than 150,000 clones, about 93% of which appear only once. The sequenced sample was peripheral blood, obtained on day 0 of AZD1222 vaccination. All receptors come from an adult in good health.

The V and J genes are TRBV29-1 and TRBJ1-2; D is perhaps TRBD1 (5 bases). The CDR3 is 12 residues long. CDR1 is SQVTM and CDR2 is ANQGSEA in the germline V gene. V lost 4 bases and J lost 4, with 10 bases in between. In DNA, the CDR3 is TGCAGCGTTGGGGGGACTACCTATGGCTACACCTTC. This encodes CSVGGTTYGYTF.

This chain joins TRBV20-1 and TRBJ2-3, with D tentatively TRBD2 (5 bases). V gave up 3 bases and J gave up 0 bases, with 10 bases separating them. Looked up from germline, CDR1 is DFQATT and CDR2 is SNEGSKA (reference sequence). The CDR3 runs to 14 residues. CDR3 sequence: CSASSLASTDTQYF. The CDR3 region has the DNA TGCAGTGCTAGTTCGCTAGCTAGCACAGATACGCAGTATTTT.

The chain combines TRBV10-2 with TRBJ1-2; tentative D call: TRBD1 (5 bases). Trimming pared 2 bases from V and 1 base from J, leaving 11 bases between. The CDR3 is 15 residues long. Germline V CDR1 and CDR2: WSHSY, SAAADI. CDR3 DNA sequence: TGCGCCAGCAGTGAGGGTCTGACAGTTAACTATGGCTACACCTTC. Its protein product is CASSEGLTVNYGYTF.

The chain recombines TRBV2 with TRBJ1-1, with TRBD1 matching over 7 bases. Germline V gene sequence: CDR1 SNHLY, CDR2 FYNNEI. The CDR3 covers 16 residues. Unmatched junction bases numbered 11, after V lost 3 bases and J lost 4 bases. The chain's CDR3 is CASSETEGAPSTEAFF. The CDR3 coding sequence is TGTGCCAGCAGTGAGACCGAGGGGGCGCCGAGCACTGAAGCTTTCTTT.

The CDR3 DNA sequence: TGTGCCAGCAGGTCTGAAGGGGTAGCTAACTATGGCTACACCTTC. This translates into CASRSEGVANYGYTF. This chain joins TRBV27 and TRBJ1-2; D may be TRBD1 (5 bases). Germline V gene data show CDR1 as MNHEY and CDR2 as SMNVEV (reference sequence). The CDR3 is made up of 15 amino acids. The V end lost 6 bases, the J end lost 0 bases, and 14 bases lay between the germline ends.

This clone has just one count. CDR3 region: CASSPEGRDTDEQYF. CDR3 in DNA: TGTGCCAGTAGCCCCGAGGGACGGGACACTGACGAGCAGTACTTC. The V gene is TRBV19, the J gene TRBJ2-7; the D gene is possibly TRBD1 (6 bases). The germline V gene has CDR1 LNHDA and CDR2 SQIVND (reference sequence). Trimming took 6 bases from V and 5 from J, leaving 20 bases between them. The length of the CDR3 is 15 residues.

V is TRBV15 and J is TRBJ2-2; 10 bases agree with TRBD2. The CDR3 totals 17 residues. With 0 bases clipped from V and 5 bases from J, the junction kept 6 bases outside the gene matches. The germline V gene encodes CDR1 LNHNV and CDR2 YYDKDF (reference sequence). The CDR3 spells CATSRDRGLASTGELFF. CDR3 DNA: TGTGCCACCAGCAGAGATCGGGGACTAGCGAGTACCGGGGAGCTGTTTTTT. The full variable domain, its missing parts supplied by reference TRBV15 and TRBJ2-2, is DAMVIQNPRYQVTQFGKPVTLSCSQTLNHNVMYWYQQKSSQAPKLLFHYYDKDFNNEADTPDNFQSRRPNTSFCFLDIRSPGLGDTAMYLCATSRDRGLASTGELFFGEGSRLTVL.

The CDR3 nucleotides are TGTGCCAGTAGTGACAGGTCCGGGGAGCTGTTTTTT. Translating gives CASSDRSGELFF. This chain connects TRBV19 to TRBJ2-2; D possibly corresponds to TRBD1 (6 bases). This CDR3 has 12 residues. Germline CDR1 LNHDA, CDR2 SQIVND (reference sequence). V shed 5 bases and J shed 6 bases, with 7 bases lying between them.

The chain couples TRBV30 to TRBJ1-2; 7 nucleotides agree with TRBD1. The CDR3 runs 14 residues. V lost 1 base to trimming and J lost 2 bases; unmatched junction nucleotides: 4. CDR1 and CDR2 from the germline V gene are GTSNPN and SVGIG (reference sequence). The CDR3 reads CAWSAIRGNYGYTF. The CDR3 nucleotides are TGTGCCTGGAGTGCGATCAGGGGGAACTATGGCTACACCTTC.

This clone was found once. This chain joins TRBV5-1 and TRBJ1-1, with 7 bases lining up with TRBD1. From germline, CDR1 is SGHRS and CDR2 YFSETQ. The CDR3 is 17 amino acids. The V and J ends lost 0 bases and 2 bases, in that order; junction bases with no gene match: 10. The CDR3 loop reads CASSLEGTDWRNTEAFF. CDR3 nucleotides: TGCGCCAGCAGCTTGGAGGGGACAGACTGGAGAAACACTGAAGCTTTCTTT. Full variable domain (missing parts from reference TRBV5-1 and TRBJ1-1): KAGVTQTPRYLIKTRGQQVTLSCSPISGHRSVSWYQQTPGQGLQFLFEYFSETQRNKGNFPGRFSGRQFSNSRSEMNVSTLELGDSALYLCASSLEGTDWRNTEAFFGQGTRLTVV.

This chain connects TRBV6-1 to TRBJ1-2; 9 bases are shared with TRBD1. This CDR3 has 16 amino acids. Germline V gives CDR1 MNHNS, CDR2 SASEGT. Losses at the gene ends were 4 bases for V and 4 bases for J; bases not matched to a gene: 10. The CDR3, as DNA: TGTGCCAGCAGTGTGGACCGGGACAGGGTCTTCTATGGCTACACCTTC. It yields the protein CASSVDRDRVFYGYTF.

This clone was detected only a few times. The genes are TRBV19 and TRBJ1-5; weak D call: TRBD1 (6 bases). Deletions cut 2 bases from V and 1 base from J, with 6 bases between. The CDR3 has 14 amino acids. Germline CDR1 reads LNHDA; CDR2 reads SQIVND (reference sequence). CDR3 in DNA: TGTGCCAGTAGTATACAGGGGAGCAATCAGCCCCAGCATTTT. Its protein is CASSIQGSNQPQHF.

The table lists this clone with a count of one. The V and J genes are TRBV30 and TRBJ1-1, with TRBD1 as a possible D gene (6 bases). From germline, CDR1 is GTSNPN and CDR2 SVGIG (reference sequence). The CDR3 has 12 amino acids. V dropped 1 base and J dropped 9 bases, with 12 bases sitting between them. The CDR3 DNA reads as TGTGCCTGGAGTGCAGGGGCTGCCAAAGCTTTCTTT. As protein: CAWSAGAAKAFF.

This clone was seen more than once but under ten times. This chain connects TRBV5-1 to TRBJ2-7; 7 positions match TRBD1. The ends lost 0 bases at V and 6 bases at J; junction bases unmatched: 15. From germline, CDR1 is SGHRS and CDR2 YFSETQ. This CDR3 region has 17 residues. The DNA for the CDR3 is TGCGCCAGCAGCTTGGTAACAGGGGATGTGGGGTCAGGCGAGCAGTACTTC. Its protein is CASSLVTGDVGSGEQYF.

This rearrangement joins TRBV11-2 to TRBJ2-1, with TRBD2 matching over 7 bases. The CDR3 length is 15 residues. CDR1 SGHAT and CDR2 FQNNGV come from the germline V gene. J lost 6 bases, V lost 1 base, and 6 bases had no gene match. The CDR3 sequence is CASSLGLAEGNEQFF. The CDR3 DNA reads as TGTGCCAGCAGCTTAGGGCTAGCGGAAGGCAATGAGCAGTTCTTC.

The chain uses TRBV7-2 and TRBJ1-4; D not certain. Trimming stripped 5 bases from V and 10 bases from J, with 8 bases between. Germline V gene lookup returns CDR1 SGHTA and CDR2 FQGNSA. The CDR3 has 11 residues. The CDR3 bases are TGTGCCAGCAGCCCGGGAGGAAAACTGTTTTTT. Amino acids: CASSPGGKLFF.

This sequence joins TRBV6-5 and TRBJ1-1; possibly TRBD1 for D (6 bases). This CDR3 contains 14 residues. Germline lookup yields CDR1 MNHEY and CDR2 SVGAGI. V was trimmed by 10 bases and J by 4 bases, leaving 19 bases between them. The CDR3 loop is CATSRWGQSTEAFF. The DNA of the CDR3 is TGTGCCACCTCCCGATGGGGGCAGAGCACTGAAGCTTTCTTT.

The chain combines TRBV9 with TRBJ2-5, with TRBD2 as a possible D gene (6 bases). The germline V gene encodes CDR1 SGDLS and CDR2 YYNGEE. The CDR3 length is 14 residues. Trimming stripped 4 bases from V and 4 bases from J, with 14 bases between. CDR3 protein: CASSQTAGGETQYF. CDR3 DNA: TGTGCCAGCAGCCAAACCGCCGGGGGAGAGACCCAGTACTTC.

The chain couples TRBV27 to TRBJ1-5, with D maybe TRBD1 (6 bases). Trimming took 6 bases from V and 2 from J, leaving 11 bases between them. The CDR3 is made up of 14 amino acids. Germline V lookup: CDR1 MNHEY, CDR2 SMNVEV (reference sequence). The CDR3 loop reads CASRRGGGNQPQHF. Here the CDR3 DNA reads TGTGCCAGCAGGAGGGGGGGAGGCAATCAGCCCCAGCATTTT.

A note on this clone: Distinct nucleotide sequences in the sample also encode this CDR3. The CDR3 bases are TGTGCCAGCAGTCCAGGGTTGGGTCAGCCCCAGCATTTT. This translates into CASSPGLGQPQHF. This chain joins TRBV3-1 (or the pseudogene TRBV3-2) and TRBJ1-5, with D perhaps matching TRBD1 (5 bases). The CDR3 is 13 amino acids. The germline CDR1 and CDR2 sequences are LGHDT and YNNKEL (reference sequence). V lost 6 bases to trimming and J lost 6 bases, with 12 bases between them.

V usage is TRBV19 and J usage is TRBJ2-3, with TRBD2 matching over 8 bases. The CDR3 has 15 amino acids. Germline CDR1 and CDR2: LNHDA and SQIVND (reference sequence). Germline trimming cut 3 bases from V and 4 bases from J; bases unmatched to any gene: 6. CDR3 amino acids: CASSILGGASDTQYF. In DNA form, the CDR3 reads TGTGCCAGTAGTATCCTCGGGGGGGCATCAGATACGCAGTATTTT. The variable domain in full, completed from reference TRBV19 and TRBJ2-3, reads DGGITQSPKYLFRKEGQNVTLSCEQNLNHDAMYWYRQDPGQGLRLIYYSQIVNDFQKGDIAEGYSVSREKKESFPLTVTSAQKNPTAFYLCASSILGGASDTQYFGPGTRLTVL.

Of note for this clone: One junction end does not reproduce the germline sequence, and a read error may be involved. J is TRBJ1-6 and V is TRBV6-5; no clear D gene. Germline V gene sequence: CDR1 MNHEY, CDR2 SVGAGI. The CDR3 runs to 14 residues. In DNA, the CDR3 is TGTGCCAGCAGTTCCACCCGTTATATTTCACCCCTCCACTTT. Amino acid sequence: CASSSTRYISPLHF.

The chain is built from TRBV2 and TRBJ1-2; the D is unclear. Germline values: CDR1 SNHLY, CDR2 FYNNEI. V lost 1 base to trimming and J lost 4 bases, with 10 bases between them. The CDR3 is 14 amino acids. The CDR3, as DNA: TGTGCCAGCAGTGAAGAAACAGATGGCTATGGCTACACCTTC. Its protein is CASSEETDGYGYTF.

This rearrangement joins TRBV3-1 (or the pseudogene TRBV3-2) to TRBJ2-5; a weak D match, TRBD1 (6 bases). CDR3 length equals 12 residues. CDR1 LGHDT and CDR2 YNNKEL come from the germline V gene (reference sequence). V shed 7 bases and J shed 5 bases, with 11 bases lying between them. Written as DNA, the CDR3 is TGTGCCAGCAAAGGGGGTGGTGAGACCCAGTACTTC. It is translated as CASKGGGETQYF.

Only a few counts were recorded for this clone. The chain links TRBV10-2 to TRBJ1-2; 7 bases are shared with TRBD1. Germline CDR1 reads WSHSY; CDR2 reads SAAADI. The CDR3 covers 14 residues. V was clipped by 1 base and J by 3 bases; unmatched bases: 2. CDR3 region: CASSELGTDYGYTF. The CDR3 coding sequence is TGCGCCAGCAGTGAGTTGGGGACAGACTATGGCTACACCTTC.

The chain combines TRBV7-3 with TRBJ2-3, with D possibly TRBD1 on 5 matching bases. The CDR3 covers 15 residues. Germline CDR1 reads SGHTA; CDR2 reads FQGTGA. Deletions cut 5 bases from V and 0 bases from J, with 12 bases between. The CDR3 sequence is CASSPIAGSTDTQYF. CDR3 coding DNA: TGTGCCAGCAGCCCCATAGCAGGGAGCACAGATACGCAGTATTTT.

The V and J genes are TRBV18 and TRBJ1-5; 7 bases map to TRBD1. This CDR3 spans 15 amino acids. CDR1 is KGHSH, CDR2 LQKENI, per germline. J lost 5 bases, V lost 2 bases, and 6 bases had no gene match. This CDR3 is CASSPTTGDDQPQHF. The CDR3 DNA is TGTGCCAGCTCACCAACAACAGGGGACGATCAGCCCCAGCATTTT.

The V call is TRBV7-9, the J call TRBJ1-2; D not certain. CDR1 is SEHNR and CDR2 is FQNEAQ in the germline V gene (reference sequence). The ends were cut back, 6 bases at V and 4 bases at J, with 18 bases in the middle. This CDR3 has 15 amino acids. CDR3 loop: CASSQEGRGGYGYTF. DNA for the CDR3: TGTGCCAGCAGTCAGGAAGGTCGTGGAGGCTATGGCTACACCTTC. Using reference TRBV7-9 and TRBJ1-2 for the parts outside the CDR3, the full variable domain is DTGVSQNPRHKITKRGQNVTFRCDPISEHNRLYWYRQTLGQGPEFLTYFQNEAQLEKSRLLSDRFSAERPKGSFSTLEIQRTEQGDSAMYLCASSQEGRGGYGYTFGSGTRLTVV.

The V and J genes are TRBV6-6 and TRBJ2-2, with TRBD1 matching over 8 bases. Germline assignment: CDR1 MNHNY and CDR2 SVGAGI (reference sequence). J gave up 1 base and V 6 bases, and 7 bases lay outside the gene matches. There are 16 residues in the CDR3. Here the CDR3 reads CASRIPGTGNTGELFF. The CDR3 DNA reads TGTGCCAGCAGAATACCCGGGACAGGGAACACCGGGGAGCTGTTTTTT.

Comments on this clone: An end of the junction differs from the germline gene, which may be a read error. This rearrangement joins TRBV6-1 to TRBJ1-3; D is possibly TRBD1 (5 bases). CDR3 size: 13 residues. The germline V gene encodes CDR1 MNHNS and CDR2 SASEGT. The CDR3 sequence: CASSEPVAPGGSF. The CDR3, as DNA: TGTGCCAGCAGTGAACCGGTAGCCCCCGGGGGAAGTTTT.

The chain links TRBV14 to TRBJ2-7; D remains unclear. Germline loops: CDR1 SGHDN, CDR2 FVKESK. The CDR3 sequence is 15 residues long. V was cut by 2 bases and J by 0 bases, with 11 bases left in between. The CDR3: CASSQLRSSSYEQYF. The CDR3 coding sequence is TGTGCCAGCAGCCAACTCAGGTCTAGCTCCTACGAGCAGTACTTC.

The rearrangement joins TRBV6-6 to TRBJ2-7, with TRBD1 matching over 8 bases. CDR3 length: 13 amino acids. The J segment lost 6 bases and the V segment lost 4 bases, leaving 5 bases of the junction unmatched. The germline CDR1 and CDR2 sequences are MNHNY and SVGAGI (reference sequence). The CDR3 region has the DNA TGTGCCAGCAGTTTGACAGGGGAGCGCGAGCAGTACTTC. The encoded protein is CASSLTGEREQYF.